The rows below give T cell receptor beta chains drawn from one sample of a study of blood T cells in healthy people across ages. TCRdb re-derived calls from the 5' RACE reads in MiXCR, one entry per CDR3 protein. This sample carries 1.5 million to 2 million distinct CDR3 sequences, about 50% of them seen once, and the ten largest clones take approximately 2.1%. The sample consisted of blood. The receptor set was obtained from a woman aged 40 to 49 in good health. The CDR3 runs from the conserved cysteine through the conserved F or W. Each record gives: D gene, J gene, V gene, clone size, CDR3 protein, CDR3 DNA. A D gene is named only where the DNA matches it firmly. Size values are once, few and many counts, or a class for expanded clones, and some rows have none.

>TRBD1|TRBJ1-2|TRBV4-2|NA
CASSQVVGSPGQINYGYTF
TGTGCCAGCAGCCAAGTAGTGGGTTCCCCGGGACAGATTAACTATGGCTACACCTTC
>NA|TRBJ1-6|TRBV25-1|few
CASSGIGDSPLHF
TGTGCCAGCAGTGGCATCGGCGATTCACCCCTCCACTTT
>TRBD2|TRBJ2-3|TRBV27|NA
CASSLVRLAGRNEYF
TGTGCCAGCAGTTTAGTGAGGCTAGCGGGCCGAAATGAGTATTTT
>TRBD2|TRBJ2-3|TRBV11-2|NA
CASSLDLAVDPPAVEDAQYF
TGTGCCAGCAGCTTGGATCTAGCGGTGGACCCTCCCGCAGTAGAAGATGCGCAGTATTTT
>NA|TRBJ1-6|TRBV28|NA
CASRKTQGYSNSPLHF
TGTGCCAGCAGAAAAACCCAGGGTTACTCTAATTCACCCCTCCACTTT
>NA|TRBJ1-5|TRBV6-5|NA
CASSRRGGASNQPQHF
TGTGCCAGCAGCAGGCGGGGGGGGGCCAGCAATCAGCCCCAGCATTTT
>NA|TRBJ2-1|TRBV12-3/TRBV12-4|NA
CVSSFTGHRSYNEQFF
TGTGTCAGCAGCTTCACCGGACACCGCTCCTACAATGAGCAGTTCTTC
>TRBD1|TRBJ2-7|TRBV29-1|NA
CSVEDEDRVGYEQYF
TGCAGCGTTGAAGACGAGGACAGGGTGGGCTACGAGCAGTACTTC
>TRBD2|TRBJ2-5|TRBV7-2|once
CASSNPSGGAGTQYF
TGTGCCAGCAGCAACCCTAGCGGGGGGGCAGGGACCCAGTACTTC
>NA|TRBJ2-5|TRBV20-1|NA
CSARFPRVQETQYF
TGCAGTGCTAGGTTCCCCCGCGTCCAAGAGACCCAGTACTTC
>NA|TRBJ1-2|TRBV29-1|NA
CSVGAGGYYGYTF
TGCAGCGTTGGGGCGGGGGGCTACTATGGCTACACCTTC
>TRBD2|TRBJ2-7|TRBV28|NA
CASSLPGLAGSYEQYF
TGTGCCAGCAGTTTACCGGGACTAGCGGGGTCCTACGAGCAGTACTTC
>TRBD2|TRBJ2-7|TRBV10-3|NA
CAIRSPGLASYEQYF
TGTGCCATCAGATCTCCCGGACTAGCGTCCTACGAGCAGTACTTC
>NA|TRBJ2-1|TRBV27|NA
CASSLLLTYNEQFF
TGTGCCAGCAGTTTACTACTTACCTACAATGAGCAGTTCTTC
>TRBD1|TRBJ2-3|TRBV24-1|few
CATSDSGTADTQYF
TGTGCCACCAGTGACTCCGGGACAGCAGATACGCAGTATTTT
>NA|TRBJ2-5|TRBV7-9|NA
CASSPDTGGTQYF
TGTGCCAGCAGCCCGGATACTGGGGGGACCCAGTACTTC
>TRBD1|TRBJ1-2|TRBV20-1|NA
CSALKDRGYGYTF
TGCAGTGCTCTAAAAGACAGGGGTTATGGCTACACCTTC
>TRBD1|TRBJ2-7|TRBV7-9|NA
CASSSGRQGGFSYEQYF
TGTGCCAGCAGCTCGGGCCGACAGGGTGGTTTTTCCTACGAGCAGTACTTC
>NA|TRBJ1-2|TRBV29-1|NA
CGVEDPQGRLGYTF
TGCGGCGTTGAAGATCCTCAGGGACGGCTTGGCTACACCTTC
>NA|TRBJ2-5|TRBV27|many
CASRAGETQYF
TGTGCCAGCAGAGCGGGAGAGACCCAGTACTTC
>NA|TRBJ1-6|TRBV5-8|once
CASNLPGRGRRSPPHF
TGTGCCAGCAATCTCCCGGGACGAGGACGGCGGTCACCCCCCCACTTT
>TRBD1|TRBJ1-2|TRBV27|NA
CASSLGPGQNYGYTF
TGTGCCAGCAGTTTGGGACCGGGACAGAACTATGGCTACACCTTC
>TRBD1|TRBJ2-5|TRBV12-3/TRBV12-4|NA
CASSKGTAQETQYF
TGTGCCAGCAGTAAAGGGACAGCCCAAGAGACCCAGTACTTC
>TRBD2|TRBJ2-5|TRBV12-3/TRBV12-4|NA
CATTYGGGVKTQYF
TGTGCCACCACCTACGGGGGGGGTGTAAAGACCCAGTACTTC
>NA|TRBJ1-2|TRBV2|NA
CASSGVADYGYTF
TGTGCCAGCAGTGGAGTGGCTGACTATGGCTACACCTTC
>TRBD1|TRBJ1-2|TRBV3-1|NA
CASSQDDRAGGLYGYTF
TGTGCCAGCAGCCAAGATGATAGGGCAGGGGGCCTCTATGGCTACACCTTC
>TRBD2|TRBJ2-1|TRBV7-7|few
CASSLVPGLASYNEQFF
TGTGCTAGCAGCTTAGTACCGGGACTAGCGTCCTACAATGAGCAGTTCTTC
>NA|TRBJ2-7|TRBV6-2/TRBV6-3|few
CASNPTGTYEQYF
TGTGCCAGCAATCCCACAGGTACCTACGAGCAGTACTTC
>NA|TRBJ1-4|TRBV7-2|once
CASSKGPEGNEKLFF
TGTGCCAGCAGCAAAGGACCGGAGGGTAATGAAAAACTGTTTTTT
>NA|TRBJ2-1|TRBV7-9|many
CASSIQRTDSSYNEQFF
TGTGCCAGCAGCATACAGAGGACGGATAGCTCCTACAATGAGCAGTTCTTC
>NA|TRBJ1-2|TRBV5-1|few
CASSLDIVGYYGYTF
TGCGCCAGCAGCTTGGACATCGTTGGGTACTATGGCTACACCTTC
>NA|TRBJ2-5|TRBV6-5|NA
CATKTGSGGAHETQYF
TGTGCCACCAAAACGGGCAGTGGGGGGGCCCATGAGACCCAGTACTTC
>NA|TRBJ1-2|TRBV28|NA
CASSLGGSRNYGYTF
TGTGCCAGCAGTTTGGGGGGCTCCCGTAACTATGGCTACACCTTC
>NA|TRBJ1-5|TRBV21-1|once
CASMVGTPEGPQHF
TGTGCCAGCATGGTCGGGACCCCCGAAGGGCCCCAGCATTTT
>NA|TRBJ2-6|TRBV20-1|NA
CSASPYSGANVLTF
TGCAGTGCTAGCCCTTACTCTGGGGCCAACGTCCTGACTTTC
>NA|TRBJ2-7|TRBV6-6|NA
CASSSPRDNEQYF
TGTGCCAGCAGTTCACCCCGGGACAACGAGCAGTACTTC
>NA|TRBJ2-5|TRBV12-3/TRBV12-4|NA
CASSSGTFGETQYF
TGTGCCAGCAGTTCAGGGACATTCGGGGAGACCCAGTACTTC
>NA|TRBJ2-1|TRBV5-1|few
CASAGGGSSVTSYNEQFF
TGCGCCAGCGCTGGAGGGGGTTCGTCGGTGACCTCCTACAATGAGCAGTTCTTC
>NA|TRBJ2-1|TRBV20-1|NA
CSARPGHNNEQFF
TGCAGTGCTAGACCGGGACACAACAATGAGCAGTTCTTC
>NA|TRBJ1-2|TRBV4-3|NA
CASSQDLFRGSFYGYTF
TGCGCCAGCAGCCAAGATCTTTTCCGAGGCAGCTTCTATGGCTACACCTTC
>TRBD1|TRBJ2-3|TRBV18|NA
CASSPDRETDTQYF
TGTGCCAGCTCACCGGACAGGGAGACAGATACGCAGTATTTT
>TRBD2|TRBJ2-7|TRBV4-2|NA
CASGPSERGMDEQYF
TGTGCCAGCGGCCCGAGCGAGCGGGGCATGGACGAGCAGTACTTC
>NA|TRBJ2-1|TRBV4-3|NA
CASSQEFRQYNEQFF
TGCGCCAGCAGCCAAGAGTTTAGACAGTACAATGAGCAGTTCTTC
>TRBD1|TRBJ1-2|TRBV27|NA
CACRRQGKGYGYTF
TGTGCCTGCAGAAGACAGGGTAAGGGCTATGGCTACACCTTC
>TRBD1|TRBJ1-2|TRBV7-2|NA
CASSLDRGRTGYTF
TGTGCCAGCAGCTTGGACAGGGGGCGGACTGGCTACACCTTC
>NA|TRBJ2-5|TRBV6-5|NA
CASRSTGRETQYF
TGTGCCAGCAGGTCCACAGGGAGGGAGACCCAGTACTTC
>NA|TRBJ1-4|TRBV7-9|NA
CASSHGGWTSEKLFF
TGTGCCAGCAGCCACGGCGGATGGACGAGTGAAAAACTGTTTTTT
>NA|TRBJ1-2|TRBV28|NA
CASSEPYREYGYTF
TGTGCCAGCAGCGAACCATACAGGGAGTATGGCTACACCTTC
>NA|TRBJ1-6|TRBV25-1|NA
CASHGGGGLKGSPLHF
TGTGCCAGCCACGGAGGTGGGGGACTCAAGGGTTCACCCCTCCACTTT
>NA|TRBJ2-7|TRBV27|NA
CASSYDNRRYEQYF
TGTGCCAGCAGTTACGATAACAGGCGCTACGAGCAGTACTTC
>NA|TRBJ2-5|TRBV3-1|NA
CASSQEVEGGETQYF
TGTGCCAGCAGCCAAGAGGTGGAGGGTGGGGAGACCCAGTACTTC
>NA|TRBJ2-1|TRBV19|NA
CATPYNEQFF
TGTGCCACCCCCTACAATGAGCAGTTCTTC
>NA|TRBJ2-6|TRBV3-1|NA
CASSQKAEAGANVLTF
TGTGCCAGCAGCCAAAAGGCAGAAGCTGGGGCCAACGTCCTGACTTTC